This T cell receptor beta chain appears in the sequencing data of a study of blood T cell repertoires in COVID-19. Study information: From T cells, B-cell-depleted T cells, or PBMCs came the material, which was cDNA or gDNA.

Here immunoSEQ multiplex PCR was the method, and the copy in TCRdb shows in-frame clones only, minus some. The sample lists around 300,000 clones, around 90% seen once, with roughly 5.9% in the top ten. This CDR3 is 19 amino acids long. Trimming removed 2 bases at V and 0 bases at J, with 21 bases between. The germline V gene encodes CDR1 SGHTS and CDR2 YDEGEE. Sequenced: peripheral blood. This chain links TRBV5-8 with TRBJ2-4; a weak D match, TRBD2 (5 bases). The TCR originated in a woman in her forties or fifties with COVID-19, enrolled during active disease. CDR3 DNA sequence: TGTGCCAGCAGCTTTGGAAGTTGGTACAGAGGGTTAGCCAAAAACATTCAGTACTTC. Encoded protein: CASSFGSWYRGLAKNIQYF.